Below are 17 T cell receptor beta chains sequenced from a single sample in a study of CD4+ T cells in melanoma (dated by TCRdb to between 2021 and 2024). Library generation was performed with the immunoSEQ multiplex PCR assay. TCRdb obtained this table from immuneACCESS and retained in-frame rearrangements with V and J assigned. These tables miss some clones; where compared with another copy, unresolved V genes account for less than half of the shortfall, and the remainder is unexplained. The sample table shows roughly 9,800 clones, and roughly 60% are seen once. Roughly an eighth of the sample is taken by the ten largest. Sequencing was carried out using cells from a culture (not recorded whether cultured in vitro). The receptors were gathered from a human donor with melanoma.

The chain joins TRBV7-2 to TRBJ2-5; D is possibly TRBD2 (5 bases). Trimming pared 4 bases from V and 5 bases from J, leaving 14 bases between. The CDR3 loop spans 14 amino acids. Germline CDR1 and CDR2: SGHTA and FQGNSA. CDR3 DNA: TGTGCCAGCAGCTCTGGTCTAGCCTTTGAGACCCAGTACTTC. Its protein product is CASSSGLAFETQYF.

This chain joins TRBV5-1 and TRBJ2-7; 8 bases fit TRBD1. From germline, CDR1 is SGHRS and CDR2 YFSETQ. Trimming removed 0 bases from V and 6 bases from J; junction bases left unmatched: 2. The length of the CDR3 is 13 residues. In DNA form, the CDR3 reads TGCGCCAGCAGCTTGGGACAGGGGACCGAGCAGTACTTC. It specifies CASSLGQGTEQYF. Based on the CDR3 plus reference TRBV5-1 and TRBJ2-7, the full variable domain is KAGVTQTPRYLIKTRGQQVTLSCSPISGHRSVSWYQQTPGQGLQFLFEYFSETQRNKGNFPGRFSGRQFSNSRSEMNVSTLELGDSALYLCASSLGQGTEQYFGPGTRLTVT.

The V and J genes are TRBV7-2 and TRBJ1-5, with D possibly being TRBD1 (5 bases). V lost 5 bases and J 2 bases, leaving 13 bases between the germline ends. The CDR3 is 15 amino acids. Looked up from germline, CDR1 is SGHTA and CDR2 is FQGNSA. The CDR3 DNA is TGTGCCAGCAGCAAAGACGACAGACGCAATCAGCCCCAGCATTTT. It translates to CASSKDDRRNQPQHF.

The V and J genes are TRBV6-1 and TRBJ2-7; D not certain. The CDR3 contains 16 residues. Germline V gives CDR1 MNHNS, CDR2 SASEGT. Trimming stripped 0 bases from V and 1 base from J, with 13 bases between. In nucleotides, the CDR3 is TGTGCCAGCAGTGAAGCGCTTTCGGGCGGATCCTACGAGCAGTACTTC. Translation gives CASSEALSGGSYEQYF.

The V and J genes are TRBV4-2 and TRBJ2-7, with D hard to call. The CDR3 consists of 14 residues. CDR1 LGHNA and CDR2 YNFKEQ come from the germline V gene. V lost 5 bases, J lost 1 base, and 12 bases lay in between. The CDR3 DNA follows: TGTGCCAGCAGCGCTCCGGGCATGTCCTACGAGCAGTACTTC. Encoded protein: CASSAPGMSYEQYF.

This chain connects TRBV30 to TRBJ2-7, with 7 nucleotides matching TRBD2. The CDR3 totals 13 residues. J gave up 3 bases and V 3 bases, and 5 bases lay outside the gene matches. Germline CDR1 GTSNPN, CDR2 SVGIG (reference sequence). The CDR3 protein is CAWRGRGSYEQYF. In DNA form, the CDR3 reads TGTGCCTGGAGGGGGCGGGGGAGCTACGAGCAGTACTTC.

This rearrangement joins TRBV29-1 to TRBJ1-5, with TRBD1 matching 7 bases. The CDR3 spans 13 residues. Germline CDR1 reads SQVTM; CDR2 reads ANQGSEA. Losses at the gene ends were 5 bases for V and 7 bases for J; bases not matched to a gene: 8. For the CDR3, the DNA is TGCAGCGTTCTTGGGACAGCGGGACAGCCCCAGCATTTT. It codes for CSVLGTAGQPQHF.

The rearrangement uses TRBV2 and TRBJ2-5, with D perhaps TRBD2 (5 bases). The DNA end is a closer match to TRBJ2-7, so the J assignment may be wrong. CDR1 SNHLY and CDR2 FYNNEI come from the germline V gene. The CDR3 length is 13 residues. The CDR3 nucleotides read TGTGCCAGCGGTGTTACCATAGGACTCGAGCAGTACTTC. It specifies CASGVTIGLEQYF.

DNA of the CDR3: TGTGCCAGCAGCTCCGGAGGACAGAGGGACTCCTACGAGCAGTACTTC. Translated: CASSSGGQRDSYEQYF. V and J are TRBV7-9 and TRBJ2-7; maybe TRBD1 (6 bases). The germline gives CDR1 SEHNR, CDR2 FQNEAQ (reference sequence). Trimming left V 4 bases short and J 0 bases short, with 16 bases between. This CDR3 has 16 residues.

This clone was counted once. V is TRBV6-6 and J is TRBJ2-7, with D possibly being TRBD1 (5 bases). The CDR3 length is 14 residues. Trimming took 2 bases from V and 6 from J, leaving 14 bases between them. CDR1 and CDR2 (germline): MNHNY, SVGAGI (reference sequence). CDR3 DNA sequence: TGTGCCAGCAGTTACGGTCAGGGTACGAGCGAGCAGTACTTC. Its protein is CASSYGQGTSEQYF.

The chain carries TRBV6-6 and TRBJ1-3, with D unresolved. The CDR3 has 14 residues. Looked up from germline, CDR1 is MNHNY and CDR2 is SVGAGI (reference sequence). V lost 3 bases to trimming and J lost 2 bases, with 8 bases between them. For the CDR3, the DNA is TGTGCCAGCAGTTATTTAGGAGCTGGAAACACCATATATTTT. Translation: CASSYLGAGNTIYF.

This CDR3 is CASLSGGRYEQYF. CDR3 DNA: TGTGCCAGCCTATCGGGGGGACGCTACGAGCAGTACTTC. The chain couples TRBV2 to TRBJ2-7; TRBD2 aligns across 7 bases. This CDR3 spans 13 amino acids. Germline CDR1 reads SNHLY; CDR2 reads FYNNEI. With V trimmed by 8 bases and J by 3 bases, 7 bases remained unmatched.

J is TRBJ2-3 and V is TRBV19, with D possibly matching TRBD2 (6 bases). In germline, CDR1 is LNHDA, CDR2 SQIVND (reference sequence). V dropped 7 bases and J dropped 4 bases, with 21 bases sitting between them. This CDR3 spans 16 amino acids. The CDR3 spells CASTLQGNLAADTQYF. In DNA form, the CDR3 reads TGTGCCAGTACACTCCAGGGAAACTTAGCGGCAGATACGCAGTATTTT. Full variable domain (rest looked up from reference TRBV19 and TRBJ2-3): DGGITQSPKYLFRKEGQNVTLSCEQNLNHDAMYWYRQDPGQGLRLIYYSQIVNDFQKGDIAEGYSVSREKKESFPLTVTSAQKNPTAFYLCASTLQGNLAADTQYFGPGTRLTVL.

This chain connects TRBV5-4 to TRBJ2-3; 8 nucleotides line up with TRBD1. The germline V gene has CDR1 SGHNT and CDR2 YYREEE (reference sequence). The ends lost 2 bases at V and 2 bases at J; junction bases unmatched: 4. The CDR3 is 15 amino acids. Here the CDR3 DNA reads TGTGCCAGCAGCTTAGACAGGGGTATCACAGATACGCAGTATTTT. It specifies CASSLDRGITDTQYF.

This clone came up a few times. The genes are TRBV29-1 and TRBJ2-7; D is perhaps TRBD2 (5 bases). V was shortened by 7 bases and J by 11 bases, with 21 bases between the two germline ends. There are 12 residues in the CDR3. Per the germline V gene, CDR1 is SQVTM and CDR2 is ANQGSEA. Here the CDR3 reads CSASSGGGEKYF. For the CDR3, the DNA is TGCAGCGCGAGCTCTGGAGGCGGAGAGAAGTACTTC.

The V and J genes are TRBV5-4 and TRBJ1-2, with D possibly TRBD1 on 5 matching bases. V was cut by 0 bases and J by 2 bases, with 14 bases left in between. Germline-derived CDR1 and CDR2 are SGHNT and YYREEE (reference sequence). The CDR3 covers 16 residues. The DNA of the CDR3 is TGTGCCAGCAGCTTGGAAGTTGGGGCCGCCAACTATGGCTACACCTTC. Translation gives CASSLEVGAANYGYTF.

This chain joins TRBV6-5 and TRBJ1-6; D might be TRBD1 (5 bases). The CDR3 runs to 14 residues. In germline, CDR1 is MNHEY, CDR2 SVGAGI. Trimming left V 5 bases short and J 3 bases short, with 8 bases between. The CDR3 reads CASSERGYNSPLHF. CDR3 sequence (DNA): TGTGCCAGCAGTGAGAGGGGCTATAATTCACCCCTCCACTTT.